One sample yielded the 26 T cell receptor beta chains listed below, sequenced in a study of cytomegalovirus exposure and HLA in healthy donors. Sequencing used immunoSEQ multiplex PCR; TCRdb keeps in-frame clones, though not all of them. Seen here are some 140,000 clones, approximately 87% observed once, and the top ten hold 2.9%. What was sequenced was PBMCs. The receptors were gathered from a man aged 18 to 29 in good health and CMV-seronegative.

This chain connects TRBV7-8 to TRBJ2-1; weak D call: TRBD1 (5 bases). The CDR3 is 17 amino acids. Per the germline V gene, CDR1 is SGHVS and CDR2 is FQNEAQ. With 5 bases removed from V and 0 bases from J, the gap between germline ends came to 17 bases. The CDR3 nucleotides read TGTGCCAGCAGCAACTCGCCAGGGTCGAGCTCCTACAATGAGCAGTTCTTC. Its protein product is CASSNSPGSSSYNEQFF.

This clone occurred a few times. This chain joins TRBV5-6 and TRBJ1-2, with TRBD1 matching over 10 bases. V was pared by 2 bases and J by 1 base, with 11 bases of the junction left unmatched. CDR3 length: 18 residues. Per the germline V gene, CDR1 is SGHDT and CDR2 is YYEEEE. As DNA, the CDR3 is TGTGCCAGCAGCTTTAACCGGGACAGGGGCCGTCTTAACTATGGCTACACCTTC. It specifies CASSFNRDRGRLNYGYTF.

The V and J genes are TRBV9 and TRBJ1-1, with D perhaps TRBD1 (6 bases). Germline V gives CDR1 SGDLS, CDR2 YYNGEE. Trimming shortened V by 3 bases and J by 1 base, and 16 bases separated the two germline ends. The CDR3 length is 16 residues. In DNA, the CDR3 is TGTGCCAGCAGCGGCGCCCCGGGACACGCGAACACTGAAGCTTTCTTT. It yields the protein CASSGAPGHANTEAFF.

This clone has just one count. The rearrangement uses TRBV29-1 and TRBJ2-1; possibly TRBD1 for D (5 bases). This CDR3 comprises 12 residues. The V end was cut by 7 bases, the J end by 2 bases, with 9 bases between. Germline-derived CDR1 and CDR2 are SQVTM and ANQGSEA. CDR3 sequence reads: CSGQGAYNEQFF. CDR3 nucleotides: TGCAGCGGGCAGGGTGCCTACAATGAGCAGTTCTTC.

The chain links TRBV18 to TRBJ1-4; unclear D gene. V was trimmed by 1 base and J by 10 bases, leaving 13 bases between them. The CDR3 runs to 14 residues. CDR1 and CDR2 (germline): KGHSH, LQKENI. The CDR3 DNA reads TGTGCCAGCTCACCACGTTTTGGCGGGATAAAACTGTTTTTT. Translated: CASSPRFGGIKLFF.

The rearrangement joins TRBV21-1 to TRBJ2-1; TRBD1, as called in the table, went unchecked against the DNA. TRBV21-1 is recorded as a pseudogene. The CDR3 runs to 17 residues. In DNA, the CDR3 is TGTGCCAGCAGCAAACCCCCGGACAGGATGGGCCACAATGAGCAGTTCTTC. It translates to CASSKPPDRMGHNEQFF.

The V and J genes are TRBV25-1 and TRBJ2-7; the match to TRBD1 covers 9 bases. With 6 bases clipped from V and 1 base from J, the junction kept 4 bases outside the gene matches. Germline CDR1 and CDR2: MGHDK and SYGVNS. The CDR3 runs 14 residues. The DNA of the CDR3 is TGTGCCAGCAGAGCCGGGACAGGGTCCTACGAGCAGTACTTC. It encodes CASRAGTGSYEQYF.

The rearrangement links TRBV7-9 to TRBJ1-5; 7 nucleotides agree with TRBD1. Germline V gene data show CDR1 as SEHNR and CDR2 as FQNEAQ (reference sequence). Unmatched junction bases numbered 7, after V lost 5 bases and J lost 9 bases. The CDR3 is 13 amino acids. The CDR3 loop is CASSATGVRPQHF. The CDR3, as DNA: TGTGCCAGCAGCGCCACAGGGGTACGGCCCCAGCATTTT.

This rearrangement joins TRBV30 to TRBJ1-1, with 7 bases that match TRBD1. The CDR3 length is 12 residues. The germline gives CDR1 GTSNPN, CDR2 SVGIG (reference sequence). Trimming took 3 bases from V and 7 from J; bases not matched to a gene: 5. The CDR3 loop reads CAWSGDSLEAFF. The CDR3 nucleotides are TGTGCCTGGAGCGGGGACAGCCTTGAAGCTTTCTTT.

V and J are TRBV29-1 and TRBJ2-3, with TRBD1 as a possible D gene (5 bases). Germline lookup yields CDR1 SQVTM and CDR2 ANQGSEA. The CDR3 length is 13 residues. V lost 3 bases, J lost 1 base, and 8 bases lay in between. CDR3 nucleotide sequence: TGCAGCGTTGACGAACAGGGCACAGATACGCAGTATTTT. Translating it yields CSVDEQGTDTQYF.

The CDR3 loop is CASSPRQGATEAFF. CDR3 nucleotide sequence: TGTGCCAGCTCACCGCGACAGGGGGCCACTGAAGCTTTCTTT. The V gene is TRBV18, the J gene TRBJ1-1, with TRBD1 identical over 10 bases. CDR3 length: 14 residues. Trimming at V came to 3 bases and at J to 4 bases, leaving 2 bases not matched to a gene. Germline V CDR1 and CDR2: KGHSH, LQKENI.

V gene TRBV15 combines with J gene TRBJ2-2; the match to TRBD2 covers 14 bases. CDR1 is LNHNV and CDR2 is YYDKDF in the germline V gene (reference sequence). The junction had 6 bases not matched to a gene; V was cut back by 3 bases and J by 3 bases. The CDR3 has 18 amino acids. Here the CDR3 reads CATSSKGLAGVYTGELFF. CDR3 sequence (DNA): TGTGCCACCAGCAGTAAGGGACTAGCGGGGGTTTACACCGGGGAGCTGTTTTTT.

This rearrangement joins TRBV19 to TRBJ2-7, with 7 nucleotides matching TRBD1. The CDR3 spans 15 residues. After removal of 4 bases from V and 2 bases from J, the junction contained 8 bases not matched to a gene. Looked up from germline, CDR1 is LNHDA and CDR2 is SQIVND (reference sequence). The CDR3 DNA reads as TGTGCCAGTAGTAGATACCGGGACAGACCCTACGAGCAGTACTTC. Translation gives CASSRYRDRPYEQYF.

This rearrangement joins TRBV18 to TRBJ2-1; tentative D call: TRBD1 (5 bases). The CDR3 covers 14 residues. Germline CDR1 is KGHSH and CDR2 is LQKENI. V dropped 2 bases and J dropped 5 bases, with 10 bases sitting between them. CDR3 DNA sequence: TGTGCCAGCTCACCAGGGCAGGGTAACAATGAGCAGTTCTTC. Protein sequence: CASSPGQGNNEQFF.

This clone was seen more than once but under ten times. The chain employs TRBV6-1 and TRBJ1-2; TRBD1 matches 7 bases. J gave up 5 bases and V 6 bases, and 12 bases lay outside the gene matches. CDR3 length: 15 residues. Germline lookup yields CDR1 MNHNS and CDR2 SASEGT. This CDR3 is CASSPGEGAAYGYTF. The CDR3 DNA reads TGTGCCAGCAGCCCCGGAGAGGGGGCGGCATATGGCTACACCTTC.

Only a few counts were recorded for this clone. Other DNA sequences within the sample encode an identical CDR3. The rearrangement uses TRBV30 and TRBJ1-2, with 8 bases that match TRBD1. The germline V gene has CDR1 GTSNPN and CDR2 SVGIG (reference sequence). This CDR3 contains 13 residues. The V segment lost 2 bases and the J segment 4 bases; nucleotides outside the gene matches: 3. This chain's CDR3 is CAWSRDRPYGYTF. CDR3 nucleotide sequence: TGTGCCTGGAGTCGGGACAGGCCCTATGGCTACACCTTC.

The CDR3 nucleotides are TGCGCCAGCAGCCAAGCCAACAGGGGGCCTAATGAAAAACTGTTTTTT. It encodes CASSQANRGPNEKLFF. The V call is TRBV4-1, the J call TRBJ1-4; TRBD1 aligns across 9 bases. The junction had 3 bases not matched to a gene; V was cut back by 1 base and J by 3 bases. CDR1 MGHRA and CDR2 YSYEKL come from the germline V gene. The CDR3 length is 16 residues.

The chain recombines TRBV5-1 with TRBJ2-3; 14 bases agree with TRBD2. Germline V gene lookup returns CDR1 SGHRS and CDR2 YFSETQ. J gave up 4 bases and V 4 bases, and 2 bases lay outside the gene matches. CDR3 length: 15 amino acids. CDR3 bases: TGCGCCAGCAGCACGGGACTAGCGGGGGCAGATACGCAGTATTTT. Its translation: CASSTGLAGADTQYF.

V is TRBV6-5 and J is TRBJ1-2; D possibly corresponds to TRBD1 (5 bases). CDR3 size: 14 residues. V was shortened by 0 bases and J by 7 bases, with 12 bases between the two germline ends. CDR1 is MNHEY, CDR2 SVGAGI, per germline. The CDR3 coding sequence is TGTGCCAGCAGTTACTCGCAGGGTCTGGGTGGCTACACCTTC. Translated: CASSYSQGLGGYTF.

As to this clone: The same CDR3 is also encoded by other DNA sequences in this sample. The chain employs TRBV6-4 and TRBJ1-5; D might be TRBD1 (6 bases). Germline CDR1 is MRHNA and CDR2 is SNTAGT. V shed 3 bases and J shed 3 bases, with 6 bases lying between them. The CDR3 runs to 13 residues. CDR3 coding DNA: TGTGCCAGCAGTGAGGGGGCCAATCAGCCCCAGCATTTT. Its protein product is CASSEGANQPQHF.

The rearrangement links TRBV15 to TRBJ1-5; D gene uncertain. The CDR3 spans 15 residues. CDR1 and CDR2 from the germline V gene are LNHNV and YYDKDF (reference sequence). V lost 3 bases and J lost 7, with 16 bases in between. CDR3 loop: CATSRLDWVDQPQHF. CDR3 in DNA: TGTGCCACCAGCAGGTTGGACTGGGTCGACCAGCCCCAGCATTTT.

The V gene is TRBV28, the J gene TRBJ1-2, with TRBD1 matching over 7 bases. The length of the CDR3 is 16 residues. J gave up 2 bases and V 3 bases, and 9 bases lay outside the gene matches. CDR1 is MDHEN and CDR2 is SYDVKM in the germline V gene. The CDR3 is CASSFPSGTVNYGYTF. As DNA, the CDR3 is TGTGCCAGCAGTTTCCCTTCCGGGACAGTCAACTATGGCTACACCTTC.

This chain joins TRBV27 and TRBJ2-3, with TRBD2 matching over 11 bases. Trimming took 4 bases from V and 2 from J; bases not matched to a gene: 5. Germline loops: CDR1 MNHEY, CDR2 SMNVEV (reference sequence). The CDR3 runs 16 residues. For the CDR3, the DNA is TGTGCCAGCAGTTGGGGGACTAGCGGAATCACAGATACGCAGTATTTT. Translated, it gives CASSWGTSGITDTQYF.

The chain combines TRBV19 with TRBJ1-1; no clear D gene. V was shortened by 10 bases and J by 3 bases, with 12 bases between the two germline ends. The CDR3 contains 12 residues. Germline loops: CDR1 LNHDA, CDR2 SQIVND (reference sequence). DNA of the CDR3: TGTGCCACCCTAGGAGAATACACTGAAGCTTTCTTT. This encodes CATLGEYTEAFF.

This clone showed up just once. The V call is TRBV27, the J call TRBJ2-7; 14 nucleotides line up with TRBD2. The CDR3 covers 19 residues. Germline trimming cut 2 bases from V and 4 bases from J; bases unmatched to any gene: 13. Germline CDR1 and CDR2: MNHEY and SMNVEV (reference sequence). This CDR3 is CASSLRVGGRLAGGYEQYF. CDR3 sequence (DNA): TGTGCCAGCAGTTTAAGGGTCGGAGGGCGACTAGCGGGAGGGTACGAGCAGTACTTC.

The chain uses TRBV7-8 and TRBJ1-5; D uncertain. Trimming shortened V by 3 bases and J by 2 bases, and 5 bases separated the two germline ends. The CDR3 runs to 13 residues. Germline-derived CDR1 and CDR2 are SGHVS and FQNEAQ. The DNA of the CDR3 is TGTGCCAGCAGCTTCTTTGGCAATCAGCCCCAGCATTTT. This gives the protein CASSFFGNQPQHF.